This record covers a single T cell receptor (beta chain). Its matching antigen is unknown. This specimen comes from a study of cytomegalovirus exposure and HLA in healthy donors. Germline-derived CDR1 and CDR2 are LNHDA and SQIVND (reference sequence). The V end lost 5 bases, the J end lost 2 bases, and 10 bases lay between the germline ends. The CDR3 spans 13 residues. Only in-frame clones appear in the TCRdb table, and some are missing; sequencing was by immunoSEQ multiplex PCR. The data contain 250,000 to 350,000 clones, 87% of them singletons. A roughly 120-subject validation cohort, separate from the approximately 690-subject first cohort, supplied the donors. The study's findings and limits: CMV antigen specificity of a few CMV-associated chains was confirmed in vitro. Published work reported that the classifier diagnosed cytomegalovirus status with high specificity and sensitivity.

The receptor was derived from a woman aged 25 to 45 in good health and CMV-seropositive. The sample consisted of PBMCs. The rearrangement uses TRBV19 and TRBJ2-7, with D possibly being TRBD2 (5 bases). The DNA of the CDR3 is TGTGCCAGTAGTCCCTCGGAGGCCTACGAGCAGTACTTC. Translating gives CASSPSEAYEQYF. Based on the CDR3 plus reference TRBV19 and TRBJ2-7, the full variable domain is DGGITQSPKYLFRKEGQNVTLSCEQNLNHDAMYWYRQDPGQGLRLIYYSQIVNDFQKGDIAEGYSVSREKKESFPLTVTSAQKNPTAFYLCASSPSEAYEQYFGPGTRLTVT.